This entry features one T cell receptor (beta chain) sequence. Its specificity is unknown. This record comes from a study of OX40 agonist ivuxolimab in advanced cancers. The table came from immunoSEQ multiplex PCR; TCRdb's copy has only in-frame clones and leaves some out. The sample lists about 80,000 clones, around 94% occurring once. Study-wide results and caveats: With doses of 0.1-3.0 mg/kg, partial responders showed among the lowest clonal expansion. Circulating CD4+ and CD8+ T cells showed clonal expansion by week 6 at 0.1 to 3.0 mg/kg.

This CDR3 contains 15 residues. Germline V gene sequence: CDR1 SGHNT, CDR2 YENEEA. The V end was cut by 7 bases, the J end by 0 bases, with 15 bases between. The sequencing here drew on CD4+ or CD8+ T cells sorted from blood, taken in a trial of the OX40 agonist ivuxolimab. The genes are TRBV11-3 and TRBJ1-2, with D maybe TRBD1 (5 bases). The receptor was isolated from an adult with an advanced solid tumor such as melanoma, head and neck, liver or kidney cancer. CDR3: CASTWMGPTNYGYTF. For the CDR3, the DNA is TGTGCCAGCACTTGGATGGGGCCCACTAACTATGGCTACACCTTC.